The clone carrying this TCR beta chain turned up a few times. The V gene lost 2 bases and the J gene lost 5 bases, with 7 bases spanning the gap. This CDR3 is 13 amino acids long. The germline V gene encodes CDR1 GTSNPN and CDR2 SVGIG (reference sequence). These data originate in a study of blood T cell repertoires in COVID-19. Study overall: Nucleic acid was either cDNA or gDNA, and it came from T cells, B-cell-depleted T cells, or PBMCs.

The protocol was immunoSEQ multiplex PCR, while the TCRdb copy is restricted to in-frame clones and leaves out a portion. The sample lists 97,000 or so clones, approximately 90% occurring once. Source material: peripheral blood. The chain recombines TRBV30 with TRBJ1-6, with a tentative D call TRBD1 (6 bases). The TCR comes from a man aged 60 to 75 with acute or convalescent COVID-19. The CDR3 DNA reads TGTGCCTGGAGTCAGGGGCATAATTCACCCCTCCACTTT. Translation gives CAWSQGHNSPLHF.